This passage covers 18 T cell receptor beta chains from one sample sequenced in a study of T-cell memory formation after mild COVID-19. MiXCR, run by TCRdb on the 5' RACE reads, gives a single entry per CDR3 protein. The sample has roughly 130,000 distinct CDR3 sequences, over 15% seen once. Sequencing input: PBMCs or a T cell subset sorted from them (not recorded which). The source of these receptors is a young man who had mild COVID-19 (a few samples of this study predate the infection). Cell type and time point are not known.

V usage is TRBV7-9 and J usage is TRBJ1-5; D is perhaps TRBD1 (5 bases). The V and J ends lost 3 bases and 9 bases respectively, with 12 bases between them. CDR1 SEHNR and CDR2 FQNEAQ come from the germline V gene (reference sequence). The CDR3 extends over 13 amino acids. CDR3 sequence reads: CASSLGQGGPQHF. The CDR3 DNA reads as TGTGCCAGCAGCTTGGGCCAGGGAGGGCCCCAGCATTTT.

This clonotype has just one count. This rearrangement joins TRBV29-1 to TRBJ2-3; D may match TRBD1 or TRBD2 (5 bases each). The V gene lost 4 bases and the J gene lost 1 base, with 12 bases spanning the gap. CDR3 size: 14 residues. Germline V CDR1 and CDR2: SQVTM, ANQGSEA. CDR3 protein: CSVGRGRGTDTQYF. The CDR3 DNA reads TGCAGCGTTGGACGGGGCAGGGGCACAGATACGCAGTATTTT.

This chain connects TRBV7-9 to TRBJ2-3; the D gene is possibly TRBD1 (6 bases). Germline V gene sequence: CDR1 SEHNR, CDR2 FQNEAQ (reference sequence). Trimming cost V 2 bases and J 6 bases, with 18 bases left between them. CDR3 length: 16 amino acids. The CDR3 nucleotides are TGTGCCAGCAGCTTATCGGGCGGTGTGGGGGCCGATACGCAGTATTTT. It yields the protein CASSLSGGVGADTQYF.

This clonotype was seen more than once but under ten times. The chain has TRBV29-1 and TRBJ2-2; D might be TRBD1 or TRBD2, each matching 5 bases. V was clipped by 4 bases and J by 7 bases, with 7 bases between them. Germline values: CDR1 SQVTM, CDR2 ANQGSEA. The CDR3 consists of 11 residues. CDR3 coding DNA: TGCAGCGTTGGAGGGGACGGGGAGCTGTTTTTT. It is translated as CSVGGDGELFF.

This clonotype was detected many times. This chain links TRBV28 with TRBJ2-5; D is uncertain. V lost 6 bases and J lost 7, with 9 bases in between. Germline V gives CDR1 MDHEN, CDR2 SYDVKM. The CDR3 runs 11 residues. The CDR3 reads CASSSMGTQYF. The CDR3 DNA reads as TGTGCCAGCAGCTCTATGGGGACCCAGTACTTC.

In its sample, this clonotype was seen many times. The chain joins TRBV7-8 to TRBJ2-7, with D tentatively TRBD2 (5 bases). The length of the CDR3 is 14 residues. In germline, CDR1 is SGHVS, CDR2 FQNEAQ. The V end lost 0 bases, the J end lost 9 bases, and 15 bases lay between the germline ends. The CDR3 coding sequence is TGTGCCAGCAGCTTAGCGGACGGGGTAGGGAGGCAGTACGTC. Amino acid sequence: CASSLADGVGRQYV.

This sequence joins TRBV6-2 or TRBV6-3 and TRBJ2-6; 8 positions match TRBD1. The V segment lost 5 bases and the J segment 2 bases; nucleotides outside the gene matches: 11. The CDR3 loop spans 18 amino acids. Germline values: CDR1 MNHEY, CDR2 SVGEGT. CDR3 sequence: CASSRSRDRWTGANVLTF. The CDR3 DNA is TGTGCCAGCAGTCGTAGCCGGGACAGGTGGACTGGGGCCAACGTCCTGACTTTC.

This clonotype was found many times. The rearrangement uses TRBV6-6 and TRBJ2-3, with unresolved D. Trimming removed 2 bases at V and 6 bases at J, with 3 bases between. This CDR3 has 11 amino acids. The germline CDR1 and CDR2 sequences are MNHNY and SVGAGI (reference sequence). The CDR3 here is CASSYQDTQYF. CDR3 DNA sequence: TGTGCCAGCAGTTACCAGGATACGCAGTATTTT.

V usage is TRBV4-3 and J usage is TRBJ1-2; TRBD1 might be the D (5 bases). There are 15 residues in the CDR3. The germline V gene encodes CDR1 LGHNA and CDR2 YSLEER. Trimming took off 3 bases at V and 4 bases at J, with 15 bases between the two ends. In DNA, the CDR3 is TGCGCCAGCAGCCAGGGGGAAGGGGTCGGCTATGGCTACACCTTC. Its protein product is CASSQGEGVGYGYTF.

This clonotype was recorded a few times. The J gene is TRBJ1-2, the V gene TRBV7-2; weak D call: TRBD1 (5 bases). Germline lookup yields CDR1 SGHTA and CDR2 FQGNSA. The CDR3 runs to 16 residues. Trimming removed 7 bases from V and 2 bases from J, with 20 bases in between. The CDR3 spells CASIRSVRGGNYGYTF. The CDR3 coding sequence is TGTGCCAGCATCCGTTCTGTCCGGGGGGGGAACTATGGCTACACCTTC.

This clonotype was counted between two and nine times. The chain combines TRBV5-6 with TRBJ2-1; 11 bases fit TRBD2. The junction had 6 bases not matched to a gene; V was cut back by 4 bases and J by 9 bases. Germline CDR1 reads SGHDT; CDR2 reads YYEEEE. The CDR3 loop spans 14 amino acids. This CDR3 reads CASSDSGGVGEQFF. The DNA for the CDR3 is TGTGCCAGCAGCGATAGCGGGGGGGTCGGTGAGCAGTTCTTC.

The CDR3 nucleotides read TGTGCCAGCTCACCACCGATCCGACAAGAGACCCAGTACTTC. Amino acids: CASSPPIRQETQYF. This chain joins TRBV18 and TRBJ2-5; no clear D gene. This CDR3 spans 14 amino acids. The germline V and J ends were trimmed by 0 bases and 2 bases, with 7 bases remaining between them. Germline-derived CDR1 and CDR2 are KGHSH and LQKENI.

The CDR3 sequence is CASSQGQVSYNEQFF. In DNA form, the CDR3 reads TGCGCCAGCAGCCAGGGACAGGTCTCCTACAATGAGCAGTTCTTC. The genes are TRBV5-1 and TRBJ2-1; 8 bases line up with TRBD1. This CDR3 has 15 amino acids. With 4 bases clipped from V and 0 bases from J, the junction kept 3 bases outside the gene matches. Germline loops: CDR1 SGHRS, CDR2 YFSETQ.

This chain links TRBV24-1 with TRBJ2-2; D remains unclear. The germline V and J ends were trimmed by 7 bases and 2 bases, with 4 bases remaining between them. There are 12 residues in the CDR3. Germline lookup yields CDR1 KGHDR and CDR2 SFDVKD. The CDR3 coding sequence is TGTGCCACCAGGGTAAACACCGGGGAGCTGTTTTTT. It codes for CATRVNTGELFF.

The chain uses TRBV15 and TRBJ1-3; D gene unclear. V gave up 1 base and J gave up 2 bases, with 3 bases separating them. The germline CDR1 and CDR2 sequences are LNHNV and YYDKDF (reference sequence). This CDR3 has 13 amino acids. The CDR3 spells CATSRVTGNTIYF. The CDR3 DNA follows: TGTGCCACCAGCAGAGTTACTGGAAACACCATATATTTT.

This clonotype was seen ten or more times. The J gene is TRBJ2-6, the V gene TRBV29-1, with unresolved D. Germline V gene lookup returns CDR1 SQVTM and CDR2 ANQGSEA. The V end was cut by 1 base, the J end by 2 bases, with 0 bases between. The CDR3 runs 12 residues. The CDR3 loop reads CSVEAGANVLTF. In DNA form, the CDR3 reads TGCAGCGTTGAAGCTGGGGCCAACGTCCTGACTTTC.

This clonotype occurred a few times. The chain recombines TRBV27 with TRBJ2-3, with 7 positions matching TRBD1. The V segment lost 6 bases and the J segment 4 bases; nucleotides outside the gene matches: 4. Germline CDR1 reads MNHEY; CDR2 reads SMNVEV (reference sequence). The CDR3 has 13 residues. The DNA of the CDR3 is TGTGCCAGCAGAACACAGGGGCCAGATACGCAGTATTTT. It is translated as CASRTQGPDTQYF.

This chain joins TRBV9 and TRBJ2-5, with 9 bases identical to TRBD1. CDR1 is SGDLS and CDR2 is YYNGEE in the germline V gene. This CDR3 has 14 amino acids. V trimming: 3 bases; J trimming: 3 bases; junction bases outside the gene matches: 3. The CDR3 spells CASSEGQGKETQYF. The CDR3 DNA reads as TGTGCCAGCAGCGAGGGACAGGGCAAAGAGACCCAGTACTTC. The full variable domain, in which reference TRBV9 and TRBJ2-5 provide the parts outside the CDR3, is DSGVTQTPKHLITATGQRVTLRCSPRSGDLSVYWYQQSLDQGLQFLIQYYNGEERAKGNILERFSAQQFPDLHSELNLSSLELGDSALYFCASSEGQGKETQYFGPGTRLLVL.